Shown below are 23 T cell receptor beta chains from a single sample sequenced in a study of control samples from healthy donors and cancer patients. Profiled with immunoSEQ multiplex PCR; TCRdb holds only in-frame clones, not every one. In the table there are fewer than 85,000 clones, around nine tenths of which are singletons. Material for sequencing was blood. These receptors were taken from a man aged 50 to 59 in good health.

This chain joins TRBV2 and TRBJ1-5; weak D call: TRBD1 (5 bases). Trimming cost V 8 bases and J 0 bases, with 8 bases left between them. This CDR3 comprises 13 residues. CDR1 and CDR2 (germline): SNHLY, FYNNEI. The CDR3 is CASWGGSNQPQHF. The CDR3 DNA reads TGTGCCAGCTGGGGGGGTAGCAATCAGCCCCAGCATTTT.

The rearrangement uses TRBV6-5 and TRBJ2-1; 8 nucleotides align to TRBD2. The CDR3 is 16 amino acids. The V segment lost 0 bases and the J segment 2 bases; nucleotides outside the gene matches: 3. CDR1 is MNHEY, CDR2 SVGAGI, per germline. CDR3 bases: TGTGCCAGCAGTTACTCGGCGGGGGGAGCCTACAATGAGCAGTTCTTC. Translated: CASSYSAGGAYNEQFF.

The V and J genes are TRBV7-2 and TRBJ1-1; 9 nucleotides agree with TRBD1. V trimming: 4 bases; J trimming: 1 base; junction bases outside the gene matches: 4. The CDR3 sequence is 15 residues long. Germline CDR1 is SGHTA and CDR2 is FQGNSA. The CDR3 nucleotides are TGTGCCAGCAGCTCCATGGGACAGGGGAACACTGAAGCTTTCTTT. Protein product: CASSSMGQGNTEAFF.

CDR3 loop: CASSFPRTSGTYEQYF. CDR3 coding DNA: TGTGCCAGCAGCTTTCCCCGGACTAGCGGGACCTACGAGCAGTACTTC. The chain combines TRBV7-8 with TRBJ2-7; 12 nucleotides match TRBD2. This CDR3 is built from 16 residues. The V and J ends lost 3 bases and 2 bases, in that order; junction bases with no gene match: 5. Looked up from germline, CDR1 is SGHVS and CDR2 is FQNEAQ.

The CDR3 nucleotides read TGCGCCAGCAGCTTGGATGGAGCCTCCCCTGGCTACACCTTC. Translation gives CASSLDGASPGYTF. The gene calls are TRBV5-1 and TRBJ1-2; no reliable D call. Germline V gene sequence: CDR1 SGHRS, CDR2 YFSETQ. The CDR3 spans 14 residues. V lost 0 bases and J 7 bases, leaving 13 bases between the germline ends.

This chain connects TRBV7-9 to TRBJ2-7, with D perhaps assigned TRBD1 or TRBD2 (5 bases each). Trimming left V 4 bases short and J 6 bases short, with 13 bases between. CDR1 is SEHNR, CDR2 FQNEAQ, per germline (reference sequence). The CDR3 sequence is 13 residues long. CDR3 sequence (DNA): TGTGCCAGCAGCTCCCCGGCTGGGGGCGAGCAGTACTTC. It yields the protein CASSSPAGGEQYF.

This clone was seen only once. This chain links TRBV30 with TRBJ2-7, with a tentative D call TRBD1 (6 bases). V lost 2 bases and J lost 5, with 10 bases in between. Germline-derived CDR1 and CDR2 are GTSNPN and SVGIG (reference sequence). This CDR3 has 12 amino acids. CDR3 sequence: CAWSLTGHEQYF. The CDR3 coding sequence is TGTGCCTGGAGTCTGACAGGCCACGAGCAGTACTTC.

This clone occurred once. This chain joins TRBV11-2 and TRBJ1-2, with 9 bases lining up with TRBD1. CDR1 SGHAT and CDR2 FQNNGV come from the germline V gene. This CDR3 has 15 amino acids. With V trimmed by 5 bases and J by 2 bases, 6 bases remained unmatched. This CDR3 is CASSRGQGLNYGYTF. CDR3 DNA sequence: TGTGCCAGCAGCCGGGGACAGGGACTAAACTATGGCTACACCTTC.

The DNA for the CDR3 is TGTGCCAGCAGCACGAGACTAGCGGGGGGGCAAGAGACCCAGTACTTC. This sequence encodes CASSTRLAGGQETQYF. The chain joins TRBV5-8 to TRBJ2-5, with 14 positions matching TRBD2. J lost 2 bases, V lost 4 bases, and 4 bases had no gene match. The germline V gene encodes CDR1 SGHTS and CDR2 YDEGEE. This CDR3 is 16 amino acids long.

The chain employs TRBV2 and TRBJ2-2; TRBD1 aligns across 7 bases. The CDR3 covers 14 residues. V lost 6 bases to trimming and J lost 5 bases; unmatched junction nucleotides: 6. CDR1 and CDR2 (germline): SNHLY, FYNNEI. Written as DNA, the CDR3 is TGTGCCAGCAGAGGGGGCCCGGTGACCGGGGAGCTGTTTTTT. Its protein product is CASRGGPVTGELFF.

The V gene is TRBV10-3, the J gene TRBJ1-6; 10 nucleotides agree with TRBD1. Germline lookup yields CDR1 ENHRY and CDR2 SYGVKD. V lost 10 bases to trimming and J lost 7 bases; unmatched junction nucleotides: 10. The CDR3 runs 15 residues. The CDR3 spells CATLQGTGANSPLHF. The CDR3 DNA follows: TGTGCCACCCTACAGGGGACAGGGGCCAATTCACCCCTCCACTTT.

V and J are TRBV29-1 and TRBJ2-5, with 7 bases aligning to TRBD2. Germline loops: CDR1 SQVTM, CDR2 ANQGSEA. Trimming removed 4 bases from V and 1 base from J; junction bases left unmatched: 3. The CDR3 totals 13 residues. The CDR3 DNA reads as TGCAGCGTTGGGCTAGCGGTCCAAGAGACCCAGTACTTC. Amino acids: CSVGLAVQETQYF.

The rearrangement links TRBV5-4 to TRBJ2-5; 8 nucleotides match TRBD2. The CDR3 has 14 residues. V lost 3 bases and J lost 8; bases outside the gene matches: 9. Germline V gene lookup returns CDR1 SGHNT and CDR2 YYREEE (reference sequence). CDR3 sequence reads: CASSSNTGGGTQYF. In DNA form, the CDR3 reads TGTGCCAGCAGCTCCAATACCGGGGGGGGCACCCAGTACTTC. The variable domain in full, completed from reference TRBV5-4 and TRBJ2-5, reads ETGVTQSPTHLIKTRGQQVTLRCSSQSGHNTVSWYQQALGQGPQFIFQYYREEENGRGNFPPRFSGLQFPNYSSELNVNALELDDSALYLCASSSNTGGGTQYFGPGTRLLVL.

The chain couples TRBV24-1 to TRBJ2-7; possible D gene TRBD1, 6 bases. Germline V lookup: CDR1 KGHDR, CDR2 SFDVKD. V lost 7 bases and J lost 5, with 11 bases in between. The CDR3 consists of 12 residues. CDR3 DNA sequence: TGTGCCACCAGGGGGGCTTCGAACGAGCAGTACTTC. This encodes CATRGASNEQYF.

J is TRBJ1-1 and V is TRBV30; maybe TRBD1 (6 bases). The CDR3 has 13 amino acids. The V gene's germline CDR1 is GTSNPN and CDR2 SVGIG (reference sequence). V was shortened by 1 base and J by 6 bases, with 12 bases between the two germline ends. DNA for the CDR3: TGTGCCTGGAGTGCCATCGACAGGTCTGAAGCTTTCTTT. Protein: CAWSAIDRSEAFF.

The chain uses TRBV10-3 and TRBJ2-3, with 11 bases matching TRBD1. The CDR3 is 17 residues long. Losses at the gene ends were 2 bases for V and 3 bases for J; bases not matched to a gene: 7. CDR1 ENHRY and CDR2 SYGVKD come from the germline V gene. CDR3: CAISELWGQGETDTQYF. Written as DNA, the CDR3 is TGTGCCATCAGTGAGCTCTGGGGACAGGGGGAAACAGATACGCAGTATTTT.

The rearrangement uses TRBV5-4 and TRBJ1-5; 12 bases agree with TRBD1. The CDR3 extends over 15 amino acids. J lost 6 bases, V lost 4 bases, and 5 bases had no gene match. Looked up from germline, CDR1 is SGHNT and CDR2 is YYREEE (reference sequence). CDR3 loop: CASSPGTGGSQPQHF. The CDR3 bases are TGTGCCAGCAGCCCCGGGACAGGGGGCAGTCAGCCCCAGCATTTT.

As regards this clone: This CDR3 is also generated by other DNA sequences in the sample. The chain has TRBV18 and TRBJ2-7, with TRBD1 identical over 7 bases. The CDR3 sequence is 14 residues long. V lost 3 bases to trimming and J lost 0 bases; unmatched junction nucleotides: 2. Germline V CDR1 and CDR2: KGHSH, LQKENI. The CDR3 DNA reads TGTGCCAGCTCACCCGGACAGGCCTCCTACGAGCAGTACTTC. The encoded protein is CASSPGQASYEQYF.

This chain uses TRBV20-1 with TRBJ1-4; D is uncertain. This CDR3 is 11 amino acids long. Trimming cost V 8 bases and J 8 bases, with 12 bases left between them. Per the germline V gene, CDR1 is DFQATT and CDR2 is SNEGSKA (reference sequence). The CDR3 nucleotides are TGCAGTTTTGCGGTATGGGAAAAACTGTTTTTT. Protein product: CSFAVWEKLFF.

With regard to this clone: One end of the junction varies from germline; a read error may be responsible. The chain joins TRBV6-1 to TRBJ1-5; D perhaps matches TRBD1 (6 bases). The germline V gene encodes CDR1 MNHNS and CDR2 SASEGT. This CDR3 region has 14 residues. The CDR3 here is CASREGVGNQPQHF. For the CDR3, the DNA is TGTGCCAGCCGTGAGGGGGTTGGCAATCAGCCCCAGCATTTT.

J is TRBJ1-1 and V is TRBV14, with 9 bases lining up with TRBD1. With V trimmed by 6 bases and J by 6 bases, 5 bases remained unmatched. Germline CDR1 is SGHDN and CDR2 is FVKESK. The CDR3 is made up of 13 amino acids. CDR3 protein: CASRPQGAPEAFF. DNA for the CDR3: TGTGCCAGCAGACCACAGGGGGCCCCTGAAGCTTTCTTT.

CDR3 in amino acids: CASSEARVSVSEAFF. As DNA, the CDR3 is TGTGCCAGCAGTGAAGCGAGGGTATCTGTCTCTGAAGCTTTCTTT. The rearrangement joins TRBV2 to TRBJ1-1, with unresolved D. Trimming shortened V by 0 bases and J by 6 bases, and 14 bases separated the two germline ends. Germline loops: CDR1 SNHLY, CDR2 FYNNEI. There are 15 residues in the CDR3.

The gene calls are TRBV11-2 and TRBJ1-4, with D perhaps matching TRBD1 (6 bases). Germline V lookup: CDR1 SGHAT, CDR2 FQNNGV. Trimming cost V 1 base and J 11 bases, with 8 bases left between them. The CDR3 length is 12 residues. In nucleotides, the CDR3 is TGTGCCAGCAGCTTAGGTGGACAGAAACTGTTTTTT. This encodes CASSLGGQKLFF.